Following are 29 T cell receptor beta chains from one sample sequenced in a study of blood T cell repertoires in COVID-19. Only in-frame clones appear in the TCRdb table, and some are missing; sequencing was by immunoSEQ multiplex PCR. The sample includes under 450,000 clones, more than 75% of them seen just once. Material for sequencing was PBMCs or T cells enriched from blood (not recorded which). Receptors originate from a man aged 25-40 years who had recovered from COVID-19.

This chain connects TRBV7-8 to TRBJ2-2, with 7 nucleotides matching TRBD1. Germline V gene data show CDR1 as SGHVS and CDR2 as FQNEAQ. The CDR3 spans 15 residues. V dropped 3 bases and J dropped 4; count of bases not matched to a gene: 5. This CDR3 is CASSFAGGSTGELFF. The CDR3 DNA sequence: TGTGCCAGCAGCTTTGCAGGGGGAAGCACCGGGGAGCTGTTTTTT.

The chain links TRBV7-8 to TRBJ2-7; no clear D. The CDR3 has 14 amino acids. V lost 2 bases to trimming and J lost 2 bases, with 10 bases between them. Germline V gene lookup returns CDR1 SGHVS and CDR2 FQNEAQ. The CDR3 region is CASSLTSTTYEQYF. The CDR3 DNA sequence: TGTGCCAGCAGCTTAACCTCGACAACCTACGAGCAGTACTTC. The full variable domain, rest sourced from reference TRBV7-8 and TRBJ2-7, is GAGVSQSPRYKVAKRGQDVALRCDPISGHVSLFWYQQALGQGPEFLTYFQNEAQLDKSGLPSDRFFAERPEGSVSTLKIQRTQQEDSAVYLCASSLTSTTYEQYFGPGTRLTVT.

The chain is built from TRBV9 and TRBJ2-1, with D possibly being TRBD1 (6 bases). V lost 3 bases to trimming and J lost 7 bases, with 17 bases between them. The V gene's germline CDR1 is SGDLS and CDR2 YYNGEE. This CDR3 region has 15 residues. The CDR3 DNA sequence: TGTGCCAGCAGCGCACAGGGAATCGATCCTAATGAGCAGTTCTTC. The encoded protein is CASSAQGIDPNEQFF.

This clone has just a few counts. This chain connects TRBV7-2 to TRBJ1-2; the match to TRBD1 covers 7 bases. V was clipped by 7 bases and J by 7 bases; unmatched bases: 12. The CDR3 spans 14 residues. Germline values: CDR1 SGHTA, CDR2 FQGNSA. The CDR3 sequence is CASNYRGFLGGYTF. The CDR3 DNA follows: TGTGCCAGCAACTACAGGGGCTTCCTAGGTGGCTACACCTTC.

V usage is TRBV9 and J usage is TRBJ1-1, with a weak D call TRBD1 (5 bases). This CDR3 is built from 16 residues. V shed 0 bases and J shed 0 bases, with 12 bases lying between them. Looked up from germline, CDR1 is SGDLS and CDR2 is YYNGEE. CDR3 bases: TGTGCCAGCAGCGTAGGTAGGGACTACATGAACACTGAAGCTTTCTTT. Its protein product is CASSVGRDYMNTEAFF.

The chain combines TRBV2 with TRBJ1-1; 11 positions agree with TRBD1. Germline values: CDR1 SNHLY, CDR2 FYNNEI. The junction had 4 bases not matched to a gene; V was cut back by 7 bases and J by 3 bases. This CDR3 region has 14 residues. The CDR3 DNA follows: TGTGCCAGCAAACGGACAGGGGGCTACACTGAAGCTTTCTTT. It translates to CASKRTGGYTEAFF.

The J gene is TRBJ2-1, the V gene TRBV9, with TRBD1 matching 10 bases. The germline V gene encodes CDR1 SGDLS and CDR2 YYNGEE. J gave up 7 bases and V 0 bases, and 7 bases lay outside the gene matches. This CDR3 is 16 amino acids long. In DNA form, the CDR3 reads TGTGCCAGCAGCGTAGCAGCCCGGGACAGGGGTAATGAGCAGTTCTTC. This translates into CASSVAARDRGNEQFF. The variable domain in full, completed from reference TRBV9 and TRBJ2-1, reads DSGVTQTPKHLITATGQRVTLRCSPRSGDLSVYWYQQSLDQGLQFLIQYYNGEERAKGNILERFSAQQFPDLHSELNLSSLELGDSALYFCASSVAARDRGNEQFFGPGTRLTVL.

This sequence joins TRBV7-6 and TRBJ1-3, with D uncertain. Germline V gives CDR1 SGHVS, CDR2 FNYEAQ. Trimming took 0 bases from V and 0 from J, leaving 12 bases between them. CDR3 length equals 17 residues. DNA for the CDR3: TGTGCCAGCAGCTTAGCCGGGGTGGCGCACTCTGGAAACACCATATATTTT. Translation gives CASSLAGVAHSGNTIYF.

This clone was counted once. The chain links TRBV3-1 (or the pseudogene TRBV3-2) to TRBJ2-1, with D possibly TRBD1 on 5 matching bases. V was cut by 1 base and J by 7 bases, with 14 bases left in between. The CDR3 totals 15 residues. Germline assignment: CDR1 LGHDT and CDR2 YNNKEL (reference sequence). The CDR3 is CASSQAGGALNEQFF. In nucleotides, the CDR3 is TGTGCCAGCAGCCAAGCGGGTGGGGCATTGAATGAGCAGTTCTTC.

V and J are TRBV7-9 and TRBJ1-2, with TRBD1 matching over 8 bases. V shed 6 bases, J shed 7 bases, and the junction held 19 bases outside the gene matches. This CDR3 is 17 amino acids long. The germline V gene encodes CDR1 SEHNR and CDR2 FQNEAQ (reference sequence). The DNA for the CDR3 is TGTGCCAGCAGTTCACATTCAGGGGGCTTAAGCCCCGGTGGCTACACCTTC. As protein: CASSSHSGGLSPGGYTF.

V gene TRBV16 combines with J gene TRBJ1-1; D uncertain. The V gene's germline CDR1 is KGHSY and CDR2 FQNENV. The V gene lost 2 bases and the J gene lost 0 bases, with 4 bases spanning the gap. The CDR3 has 13 amino acids. The CDR3 reads CASSQSLNTEAFF. CDR3 DNA sequence: TGTGCCAGCAGCCAAAGCCTGAACACTGAAGCTTTCTTT.

This chain joins TRBV10-2 and TRBJ2-3; D perhaps matches TRBD2 (7 bases). Germline CDR1 and CDR2: WSHSY and SAAADI. Trimming cost V 3 bases and J 2 bases, with 15 bases left between them. This CDR3 region has 16 residues. This CDR3 reads CASSEGGGLPTDTQYF. CDR3 bases: TGCGCCAGCAGTGAAGGGGGGGGGCTCCCCACAGATACGCAGTATTTT.

This chain uses TRBV9 with TRBJ2-3; 11 nucleotides match TRBD2. Germline values: CDR1 SGDLS, CDR2 YYNGEE. Trimming cost V 3 bases and J 4 bases; bases outside gene matches: 4. The CDR3 spans 15 residues. The CDR3 DNA reads as TGTGCCAGCAGCGATAGCGGGGGGGCCGCAGATACGCAGTATTTT. It encodes CASSDSGGAADTQYF.

The J gene is TRBJ1-1, the V gene TRBV4-3; D perhaps matches TRBD1 (5 bases). V was cut by 0 bases and J by 8 bases, with 13 bases left in between. CDR3 length: 14 amino acids. The germline V gene encodes CDR1 LGHNA and CDR2 YSLEER. The CDR3 sequence is CASSQDLAGIEAFF. The CDR3 DNA reads TGCGCCAGCAGCCAAGATTTAGCAGGGATAGAAGCTTTCTTT.

This clone appeared a few times. The CDR3 bases are TGTGCCTGGAGTGTTTTAAAGACATTTTCCACTGAAGCTTTCTTT. Residues: CAWSVLKTFSTEAFF. V usage is TRBV30 and J usage is TRBJ1-1; no firm D call. The germline CDR1 and CDR2 sequences are GTSNPN and SVGIG (reference sequence). The CDR3 runs to 15 residues. V lost 0 bases and J lost 4, with 15 bases in between.

The V call is TRBV6-5, the J call TRBJ1-5, with 10 bases that match TRBD1. The CDR3 spans 14 residues. From germline, CDR1 is MNHEY and CDR2 SVGAGI. The junction had 5 bases not matched to a gene; V was cut back by 6 bases and J by 6 bases. The CDR3 DNA sequence: TGTGCCAGCAGAGGACAGGGGGGCGGTCAGCCCCAGCATTTT. Translation gives CASRGQGGGQPQHF.

This clone was recorded once. The chain carries TRBV27 and TRBJ2-7, with 7 bases that match TRBD2. Germline V gene sequence: CDR1 MNHEY, CDR2 SMNVEV (reference sequence). V trimming: 5 bases; J trimming: 4 bases; junction bases outside the gene matches: 8. This CDR3 spans 14 amino acids. The CDR3 sequence: CASSHGRDYYEQYF. CDR3 DNA: TGTGCCAGCAGTCATGGCCGGGACTATTACGAGCAGTACTTC.

The rearrangement uses TRBV19 and TRBJ1-2; no clear D gene. Germline V gene lookup returns CDR1 LNHDA and CDR2 SQIVND (reference sequence). The CDR3 consists of 12 residues. Trimming took off 8 bases at V and 0 bases at J, with 7 bases between the two ends. In nucleotides, the CDR3 is TGTGCCAGTCTCAGGCCTAACTATGGCTACACCTTC. Translation gives CASLRPNYGYTF.

This chain uses TRBV10-3 with TRBJ2-7, with D uncertain. Trimming left V 6 bases short and J 0 bases short, with 15 bases between. Germline lookup yields CDR1 ENHRY and CDR2 SYGVKD. This CDR3 has 15 residues. The CDR3 loop reads CAIRSPDRSSYEQYF. DNA of the CDR3: TGTGCCATCAGGTCCCCCGACCGGAGCTCCTACGAGCAGTACTTC.

This clone was observed a few times. V is TRBV6-4 and J is TRBJ1-1, with 7 bases identical to TRBD1. Trimming at V came to 0 bases and at J to 5 bases, leaving 3 bases not matched to a gene. The CDR3 spans 14 residues. CDR1 is MRHNA, CDR2 SNTAGT, per germline. CDR3 region: CASSDSDRMTEAFF. The CDR3 DNA reads TGTGCCAGCAGTGACTCGGACAGGATGACTGAAGCTTTCTTT.

The chain carries TRBV2 and TRBJ2-5; TRBD1 agrees at 7 bases. CDR1 SNHLY and CDR2 FYNNEI come from the germline V gene. The V and J ends lost 1 base and 0 bases, in that order; junction bases with no gene match: 8. The CDR3 covers 17 residues. The CDR3 region is CASSEGRDRVYQETQYF. The CDR3 nucleotides read TGTGCCAGCAGTGAAGGCAGAGACAGGGTGTACCAAGAGACCCAGTACTTC.

The rearrangement links TRBV9 to TRBJ1-5; 7 bases map to TRBD1. Looked up from germline, CDR1 is SGDLS and CDR2 is YYNGEE. The junction had 6 bases not matched to a gene; V was cut back by 4 bases and J by 5 bases. The CDR3 extends over 14 amino acids. For the CDR3, the DNA is TGTGCCAGCAGCTTAACAGGGGCGGATCAGCCCCAGCATTTT. Its translation is CASSLTGADQPQHF.

This chain connects TRBV5-4 to TRBJ1-2; maybe TRBD1 (5 bases). The CDR3 runs 14 residues. V was cut by 3 bases and J by 1 base, with 10 bases left in between. CDR1 and CDR2 (germline): SGHNT, YYREEE (reference sequence). This CDR3 reads CASSYGGDNYGYTF. The CDR3 nucleotides are TGTGCCAGCAGCTATGGAGGGGATAACTATGGCTACACCTTC. Full variable domain (missing parts from reference TRBV5-4 and TRBJ1-2): ETGVTQSPTHLIKTRGQQVTLRCSSQSGHNTVSWYQQALGQGPQFIFQYYREEENGRGNFPPRFSGLQFPNYSSELNVNALELDDSALYLCASSYGGDNYGYTFGSGTRLTVV.

The J gene is TRBJ2-7, the V gene TRBV6-5; unclear D gene. V gave up 6 bases and J gave up 0 bases, with 12 bases separating them. This CDR3 contains 14 residues. Germline assignment: CDR1 MNHEY and CDR2 SVGAGI. The CDR3 coding sequence is TGTGCCAGCAGGCCATACTCCCTCTCCTACGAGCAGTACTTC. Its translation is CASRPYSLSYEQYF.

The chain links TRBV29-1 to TRBJ1-5; D gene uncertain. The CDR3 is 13 residues long. Deletions cut 3 bases from V and 7 bases from J, with 13 bases between. Germline V gene lookup returns CDR1 SQVTM and CDR2 ANQGSEA. The CDR3 loop is CSVDLGRGQPQHF. In DNA form, the CDR3 reads TGCAGCGTTGACCTTGGGCGAGGGCAGCCCCAGCATTTT.

The J gene is TRBJ1-4, the V gene TRBV4-1, with D possibly being TRBD1 (5 bases). Germline V lookup: CDR1 MGHRA, CDR2 YSYEKL. Deletions cut 7 bases from V and 8 bases from J, with 17 bases between. This CDR3 comprises 14 residues. The CDR3 nucleotides are TGCGCCAGCAAAGAGTTCAGGGTAGGGGAAAAACTGTTTTTT. This encodes CASKEFRVGEKLFF.

V gene TRBV29-1 combines with J gene TRBJ1-2; TRBD1 aligns across 7 bases. Trimming at V came to 7 bases and at J to 0 bases, leaving 5 bases not matched to a gene. The germline gives CDR1 SQVTM, CDR2 ANQGSEA. CDR3 length: 13 residues. The CDR3 DNA reads as TGCAGCGCTGAGGACAGGACTAACTATGGCTACACCTTC. Amino acid sequence: CSAEDRTNYGYTF.

CDR3 in amino acids: CASSLVSGANYGYTF. As DNA, the CDR3 is TGCGCCAGCAGCTTGGTTTCAGGGGCCAACTATGGCTACACCTTC. This sequence joins TRBV5-1 and TRBJ1-2; possibly TRBD1 for D (6 bases). Germline loops: CDR1 SGHRS, CDR2 YFSETQ. The CDR3 consists of 15 residues. V lost 0 bases, J lost 2 bases, and 11 bases lay in between. Full variable domain (rest looked up from reference TRBV5-1 and TRBJ1-2): KAGVTQTPRYLIKTRGQQVTLSCSPISGHRSVSWYQQTPGQGLQFLFEYFSETQRNKGNFPGRFSGRQFSNSRSEMNVSTLELGDSALYLCASSLVSGANYGYTFGSGTRLTVV.

The CDR3 region has the DNA TGTGCCAGCAGCTCAGGATTTTTGAACACTGAAGCTTTCTTT. Its translation is CASSSGFLNTEAFF. The V and J genes are TRBV11-1 and TRBJ1-1; D is unclear. Trimming removed 4 bases at V and 0 bases at J, with 9 bases between. CDR1 is SGHAT, CDR2 FQDESV, per germline (reference sequence). The CDR3 loop spans 14 amino acids.